The rows below give T cell receptor beta chains drawn from one sample of a study of blood T cell repertoires in COVID-19. Measured with immunoSEQ multiplex PCR; TCRdb has only the in-frame clones, and not every one. The table lists approximately 19,000 clones, about 92% of them singletons. The specimen sequenced was peripheral blood. The source is a human donor in a cohort sampled during active COVID-19. CDR3s include the opening cysteine and the closing phenylalanine or tryptophan. The D gene is left open where the match is weak. Clone size is shown for a subset of rows, as once, few, many or a class of expanded clone.

V: TRBV7-9
J: TRBJ2-3
D: TRBD2
size: NA
CDR3: CASSLRTSGATYTQYF
DNA: TGTGCCAGCAGCCTTAGGACTAGCGGGGCGACCTATACGCAGTATTTT

V: TRBV7-9
J: TRBJ1-5
D: NA
size: NA
CDR3: CASSIDRNQPQHF
DNA: TGTGCCAGCAGCATCGACAGGAATCAGCCCCAGCATTTT

V: TRBV29-1
J: TRBJ1-5
D: NA
size: NA
CDR3: CSARLNNQPQHF
DNA: TGCAGCGCCCGGTTAAACAATCAGCCCCAGCATTTT

V: TRBV7-3
J: TRBJ2-2
D: NA
size: NA
CDR3: CASSTGSGELFF
DNA: TGTGCCAGCAGCACAGGGTCCGGGGAGCTGTTTTTT

V: TRBV11-2
J: TRBJ2-6
D: TRBD1
size: NA
CDR3: CASSLVARGPAGANVLTF
DNA: TGTGCCAGCAGCTTAGTTGCCAGGGGGCCAGCTGGGGCCAACGTCCTGACTTTC

V: TRBV19
J: TRBJ1-2
D: NA
size: NA
CDR3: CASSLFGGTNYGYTF
DNA: TGTGCCAGTTCCCTATTCGGGGGGACTAACTATGGCTACACCTTC

V: TRBV2
J: TRBJ2-1
D: TRBD1
size: NA
CDR3: CASSPGGLGKFF
DNA: TGTGCCAGCAGTCCAGGGGGATTGGGCAAGTTCTTC

V: TRBV5-1
J: TRBJ2-3
D: NA
size: NA
CDR3: CASSLTSSTDTQYF
DNA: TGCGCCAGCAGCTTGACTAGCAGCACAGATACGCAGTATTTT

V: TRBV2
J: TRBJ2-7
D: TRBD1
size: few
CDR3: CASRGQGRNEQYF
DNA: TGTGCCAGCAGGGGACAGGGCAGGAATGAGCAGTACTTC

V: TRBV6-4
J: TRBJ1-5
D: NA
size: NA
CDR3: CASSDMGHPRNQPQHF
DNA: TGTGCCAGCAGTGATATGGGACACCCTCGCAATCAGCCCCAGCATTTT

V: TRBV30
J: TRBJ1-1
D: NA
size: once
CDR3: CAWSVATNTEAFF
DNA: TGTGCCTGGAGTGTAGCCACGAACACTGAAGCTTTCTTT

V: TRBV4-1
J: TRBJ2-3
D: NA
size: NA
CDR3: CASSLHTRTGSLADTQYF
DNA: TGCGCCAGCAGCCTCCACACCCGGACAGGGTCACTAGCGGATACGCAGTATTTT

V: TRBV3-1/TRBV3-2
J: TRBJ1-2
D: TRBD1
size: NA
CDR3: CASSLRQGSNYGYTF
DNA: TGTGCCAGCAGCCTTCGACAGGGTAGTAACTATGGCTACACCTTC

V: TRBV19
J: TRBJ2-1
D: TRBD2
size: NA
CDR3: CASSPFSGGTYNEQFF
DNA: TGTGCCAGTAGTCCTTTTAGCGGGGGTACGTACAATGAGCAGTTCTTC

V: TRBV5-1
J: TRBJ1-2
D: NA
size: NA
CDR3: CASRTFPGALDYGYTF
DNA: TGCGCCAGCAGAACGTTCCCAGGGGCCCTCGACTATGGCTACACCTTC

V: TRBV12-3/TRBV12-4
J: TRBJ1-1
D: NA
size: NA
CDR3: CASTGIPGTEAFF
DNA: TGTGCCAGCACGGGGATCCCGGGCACTGAAGCTTTCTTT

V: TRBV10-2
J: TRBJ1-5
D: NA
size: NA
CDR3: CASSEAQGSNQPQHF
DNA: TGCGCCAGCAGTGAGGCTCAGGGTAGCAATCAGCCCCAGCATTTT

V: TRBV13
J: TRBJ2-7
D: TRBD1
size: NA
CDR3: CASSLGQGAYEQYF
DNA: TGTGCCAGCAGCTTGGGACAGGGGGCTTACGAGCAGTACTTC

V: TRBV27
J: TRBJ2-7
D: TRBD1
size: NA
CDR3: CASSSGLGTGLSGEQYF
DNA: TGTGCCAGCAGTTCAGGACTCGGGACAGGTCTTTCGGGCGAGCAGTACTTC

V: TRBV6-5
J: TRBJ1-2
D: TRBD1
size: NA
CDR3: CASRNPGTGYGYTF
DNA: TGTGCCAGCAGGAACCCGGGGACAGGGTATGGCTACACCTTC

V: TRBV19
J: TRBJ1-6
D: NA
size: NA
CDR3: CASSIPRDTLHF
DNA: TGTGCCAGTAGTATACCCCGCGATACCCTCCACTTT

V: TRBV18
J: TRBJ2-1
D: TRBD1
size: NA
CDR3: CASSPGTGVANEQFF
DNA: TGTGCCAGCTCACCCGGGACAGGGGTTGCCAATGAGCAGTTCTTC

V: TRBV6-5
J: TRBJ1-1
D: NA
size: NA
CDR3: CASRIDSNTEAFF
DNA: TGTGCCAGCAGAATCGACAGTAACACTGAAGCTTTCTTT

V: TRBV5-4
J: TRBJ2-3
D: NA
size: once
CDR3: CASSLRTPGFTDTQYF
DNA: TGTGCCAGCAGCTTGCGAACCCCCGGTTTCACAGATACGCAGTATTTT

V: TRBV12-3/TRBV12-4
J: TRBJ2-3
D: NA
size: once
CDR3: CASWAQGTDTQYF
DNA: TGTGCCAGCTGGGCCCAGGGGACAGATACGCAGTATTTT

V: TRBV14
J: TRBJ2-2
D: TRBD2
size: NA
CDR3: CASSRGLAGEYTGELFF
DNA: TGTGCCAGCAGCCGAGGACTAGCGGGGGAGTACACCGGGGAGCTGTTTTTT

V: TRBV19
J: TRBJ2-7
D: NA
size: NA
CDR3: CAGSISASGGYEQYF
DNA: TGTGCCGGTAGTATAAGCGCCTCTGGCGGCTACGAGCAGTACTTC

V: TRBV5-1
J: TRBJ1-5
D: NA
size: NA
CDR3: CASRAAGENQPQHF
DNA: TGCGCCAGCAGGGCGGCAGGGGAAAATCAGCCCCAGCATTTT

V: TRBV30
J: TRBJ2-1
D: TRBD1
size: NA
CDR3: CAWSVWGQGNNEQFF
DNA: TGTGCCTGGAGTGTATGGGGACAGGGGAACAATGAGCAGTTCTTC

V: TRBV7-9
J: TRBJ2-4
D: TRBD2
size: NA
CDR3: CASSPTAGAKNIQYF
DNA: TGTGCCAGCAGCCCCACAGCGGGGGCCAAAAACATTCAGTACTTC

V: TRBV21-1
J: TRBJ2-6
D: NA
size: NA
CDR3: CASSKEDRGGPSGANVLTF
DNA: TGTGCCAGCAGCAAAGAGGACAGGGGCGGTCCGTCTGGGGCCAACGTCCTGACTTTC

V: TRBV19
J: TRBJ1-1
D: TRBD1
size: once
CDR3: CASHTPRGRGTEAFF
DNA: TGTGCCAGTCACACTCCGAGGGGGCGAGGCACTGAAGCTTTCTTT

V: TRBV6-5
J: TRBJ2-5
D: NA
size: NA
CDR3: CASSYDTQETQYF
DNA: TGTGCCAGCAGTTACGACACCCAAGAGACCCAGTACTTC

V: TRBV6-2/TRBV6-3
J: TRBJ2-1
D: NA
size: NA
CDR3: CASSYSGSSYNEQFF
DNA: TGTGCCAGCAGTTACTCCGGGAGCTCCTACAATGAGCAGTTCTTC

V: TRBV27
J: TRBJ2-7
D: TRBD2
size: NA
CDR3: CASSLFGGRAEEQYF
DNA: TGTGCCAGCAGTTTATTCGGCGGGAGGGCGGAAGAGCAGTACTTC

V: TRBV28
J: TRBJ2-1
D: TRBD1
size: NA
CDR3: CASSFPLTGASYNEQFF
DNA: TGTGCCAGCAGTTTCCCTCTCACAGGGGCGTCCTACAATGAGCAGTTCTTC

V: TRBV7-9
J: TRBJ2-1
D: TRBD2
size: NA
CDR3: CASSLNSGTKLEQFF
DNA: TGTGCCAGCAGCTTGAATTCCGGGACTAAGCTTGAGCAGTTCTTC

V: TRBV4-1
J: TRBJ1-6
D: NA
size: NA
CDR3: CASSQGPYNSPLHF
DNA: TGCGCCAGCAGCCAAGGGCCCTATAATTCACCCCTCCACTTT

V: TRBV10-3
J: TRBJ2-1
D: TRBD1
size: NA
CDR3: CAGDRGPYNEQFF
DNA: TGTGCGGGGGACAGGGGACCCTACAATGAGCAGTTCTTC

V: TRBV28
J: TRBJ2-7
D: TRBD1
size: NA
CDR3: CASRRTGGSYEQYF
DNA: TGTGCCAGCAGACGGACAGGGGGCTCCTACGAGCAGTACTTC

V: TRBV6-5
J: TRBJ1-1
D: TRBD1
size: NA
CDR3: CASWVTVTGVTEAFF
DNA: TGTGCCAGCTGGGTAACGGTTACAGGGGTGACTGAAGCTTTCTTT

V: TRBV29-1
J: TRBJ2-1
D: NA
size: NA
CDR3: CSAQRWNEQFF
DNA: TGCAGCGCCCAACGGTGGAATGAGCAGTTCTTC

V: TRBV18
J: TRBJ1-2
D: NA
size: NA
CDR3: CASSPSGQKINYGYTF
DNA: TGTGCCAGCTCACCATCAGGACAGAAGATAAACTATGGCTACACCTTC

V: TRBV10-3
J: TRBJ2-7
D: TRBD2
size: few
CDR3: CAIRAGGGRGSYEQYF
DNA: TGTGCCATCCGCGCGGGAGGGGGAAGAGGCTCCTACGAGCAGTACTTC

V: TRBV3-1/TRBV3-2
J: TRBJ2-5
D: NA
size: NA
CDR3: CASSQDEGLAGETQYF
DNA: TGTGCCAGCAGCCAAGATGAGGGATTAGCCGGAGAGACCCAGTACTTC

V: TRBV30
J: TRBJ2-7
D: NA
size: NA
CDR3: CAWSSQGYEQYF
DNA: TGTGCCTGGAGTTCGCAGGGGTACGAGCAGTACTTC

V: TRBV19
J: TRBJ1-6
D: NA
size: once
CDR3: CASSPLPRNSPLHF
DNA: TGTGCCAGTAGTCCACTCCCCAGGAATTCACCCCTCCACTTT

V: TRBV4-3
J: TRBJ2-7
D: NA
size: NA
CDR3: CASSQDSRARVEQYF
DNA: TGCGCCAGCAGCCAAGATTCCAGGGCCCGTGTCGAGCAGTACTTC

V: TRBV11-2
J: TRBJ2-5
D: TRBD1
size: NA
CDR3: CASSNRGRETQYF
DNA: TGTGCCAGCAGCAACAGGGGGCGAGAGACCCAGTACTTC

V: TRBV3-1/TRBV3-2
J: TRBJ2-5
D: TRBD1
size: NA
CDR3: CASSQKSGQGQTQYF
DNA: TGTGCCAGCAGCCAAAAGAGCGGACAGGGGCAGACCCAGTACTTC

V: TRBV27
J: TRBJ1-5
D: NA
size: NA
CDR3: CASSPLSSNQPQHF
DNA: TGTGCCAGCAGTCCCTTATCCAGCAATCAGCCCCAGCATTTT

V: TRBV11-3
J: TRBJ2-2
D: NA
size: NA
CDR3: CASSLDRQGPNTGELFF
DNA: TGTGCCAGCAGCTTAGATCGGCAGGGGCCGAACACCGGGGAGCTGTTTTTT

V: TRBV2
J: TRBJ2-5
D: NA
size: once
CDR3: CASSMGRETQYF
DNA: TGTGCCAGCAGTATGGGGAGAGAGACCCAGTACTTC

V: TRBV11-2
J: TRBJ2-1
D: TRBD2
size: NA
CDR3: CASSLSRGGPEQFF
DNA: TGTGCCAGCAGCTTAAGCCGGGGGGGCCCTGAGCAGTTCTTC

V: TRBV10-3
J: TRBJ1-1
D: NA
size: NA
CDR3: CAISQDSAREAFF
DNA: TGTGCCATCAGCCAGGACAGCGCCCGTGAAGCTTTCTTT

V: TRBV19
J: TRBJ1-5
D: TRBD1
size: once
CDR3: CASSTGTGSVQPQHF
DNA: TGTGCCAGTAGTACGGGGACAGGGAGCGTTCAGCCCCAGCATTTT

V: TRBV15
J: TRBJ2-1
D: NA
size: NA
CDR3: CATSSIRSSYNEQFF
DNA: TGTGCCACCAGCAGTATTAGAAGCTCCTACAATGAGCAGTTCTTC

V: TRBV9
J: TRBJ2-2
D: TRBD2
size: NA
CDR3: CASSPRLAGGGGELFF
DNA: TGTGCCAGCAGCCCACGACTAGCGGGAGGGGGCGGGGAGCTGTTTTTT

V: TRBV7-8
J: TRBJ1-1
D: TRBD1
size: NA
CDR3: CASSAGGDSSTEAFF
DNA: TGTGCCAGCAGCGCCGGGGGGGACAGTTCCACTGAAGCTTTCTTT

V: TRBV4-1
J: TRBJ2-5
D: TRBD2
size: NA
CDR3: CASSHPSGGAVGQETQYF
DNA: TGCGCCAGCAGCCACCCTAGCGGGGGGGCGGTGGGACAAGAGACCCAGTACTTC